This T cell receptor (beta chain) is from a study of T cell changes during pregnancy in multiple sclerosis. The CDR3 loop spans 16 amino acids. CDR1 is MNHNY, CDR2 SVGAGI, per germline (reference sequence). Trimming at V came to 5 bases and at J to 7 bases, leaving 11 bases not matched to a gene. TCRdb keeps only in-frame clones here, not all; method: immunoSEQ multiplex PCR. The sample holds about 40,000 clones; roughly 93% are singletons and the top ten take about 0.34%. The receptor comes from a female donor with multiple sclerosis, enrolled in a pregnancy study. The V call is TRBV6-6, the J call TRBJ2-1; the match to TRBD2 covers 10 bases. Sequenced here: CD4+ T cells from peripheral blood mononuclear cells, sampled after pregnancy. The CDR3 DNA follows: TGTGCCAGCAGTCCGCCCCAAGCGGGGGGGCCGAATGAGCAGTTCTTC. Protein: CASSPPQAGGPNEQFF.